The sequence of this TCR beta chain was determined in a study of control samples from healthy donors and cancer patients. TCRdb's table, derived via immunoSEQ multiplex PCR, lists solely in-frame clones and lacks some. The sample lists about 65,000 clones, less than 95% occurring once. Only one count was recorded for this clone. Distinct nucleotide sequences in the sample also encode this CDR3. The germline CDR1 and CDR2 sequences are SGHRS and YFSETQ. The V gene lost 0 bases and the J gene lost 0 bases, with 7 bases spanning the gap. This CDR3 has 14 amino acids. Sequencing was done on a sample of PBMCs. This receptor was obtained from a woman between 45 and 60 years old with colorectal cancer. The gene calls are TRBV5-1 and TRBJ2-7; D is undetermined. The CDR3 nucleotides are TGCGCCAGCAGCTTGGTAGAGGTCTCCTACGAGCAGTACTTC. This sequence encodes CASSLVEVSYEQYF.